This T cell receptor (beta chain) comes out of a study of blood T cell repertoires in COVID-19. Overall study context: The United States, Italy and Spain supplied acute and convalescent COVID-19 samples.

V dropped 4 bases and J dropped 7 bases, with 21 bases sitting between them. This CDR3 contains 16 residues. Germline CDR1 MGHRA, CDR2 YSYEKL. Under the authors' procedure: Reference gene primer amplification gave estimated nucleated cell counts. TCRdb's table, derived via immunoSEQ multiplex PCR, lists solely in-frame clones and lacks some. D and trimming were read from the DNA, whereas the V and J calls and clone size are those reported in that table. This table has around 120,000 clones, around nine tenths appearing once. This receptor was taken from a human donor with active COVID-19. The donor label of this sample is uncertain. The chain links TRBV4-1 to TRBJ2-3, with D maybe TRBD2 (5 bases). The sequenced material came from peripheral blood. In nucleotides, the CDR3 is TGCGCCAGCAGCCCGTACAACCGGGATCTGGAACATACGCAGTATTTT. Amino acids: CASSPYNRDLEHTQYF.